Below, 14 T cell receptor beta chains from the same sample are listed, as sequenced in a study of T cell clones after liver transplantation. The repertoire was sequenced with immunoSEQ multiplex PCR; TCRdb's copy has only in-frame clones and lacks some. In the table there are some 80,000 clones, around four fifths of which are singletons. The sequenced sample was CD4+ T cells from blood, obtained less than 50 months after liver transplant. The receptors derive from a human patient who received a liver transplant. Some T cells may be graft donor cells.

This clone has just one count. This chain connects TRBV7-3 to TRBJ2-5, with a possible D match to TRBD1 (5 bases). The CDR3 is made up of 14 amino acids. From germline, CDR1 is SGHTA and CDR2 FQGTGA. V lost 4 bases and J 5 bases, leaving 14 bases between the germline ends. CDR3 residues: CASSSTVSGETQYF. The CDR3 coding sequence is TGTGCCAGCAGCTCGACAGTTTCGGGCGAGACCCAGTACTTC.

As for this clone: Its ends do not fully match the called genes, so a read error is possible. J is TRBJ2-3 and V is TRBV7-7, with a possible D match to TRBD1 (5 bases). Germline V gives CDR1 SSHAT, CDR2 FNYEAQ (reference sequence). The CDR3 spans 15 residues. The CDR3 spells CASSLGVGSTDTQYF. CDR3 sequence (DNA): TGTGCTAGCAGCTTAGGGGTAGGGAGCACAGATACGCAGTATTTT. Complete variable domain (other parts from reference TRBV7-7 and TRBJ2-3): GAGVSQSPRYKVTKRGQDVTLRCDPISSHATLYWYQQALGQGPEFLTYFNYEAQPDKSGLPSDRFSAERPEGSISTLTIQRTEQRDSAMYRCASSLGVGSTDTQYFGPGTRLTVL.

V gene TRBV4-3 combines with J gene TRBJ2-1; D gene unclear. Per germline, CDR1 LGHNA and CDR2 YSLEER. The CDR3 has 17 residues. V was cut by 0 bases and J by 10 bases, with 22 bases left in between. CDR3 amino acids: CASSQDSAVLSFREQFF. The CDR3, as DNA: TGCGCCAGCAGCCAAGATTCGGCAGTGTTGTCTTTTAGGGAGCAGTTCTTC.

This chain connects TRBV5-1 to TRBJ2-3; maybe TRBD1 (5 bases). V was pared by 0 bases and J by 3 bases, with 14 bases between. The CDR3 contains 16 residues. CDR1 SGHRS and CDR2 YFSETQ come from the germline V gene. CDR3 in amino acids: CASSLVNRIGTDTQYF. CDR3 bases: TGCGCCAGCAGCTTGGTAAACAGGATCGGGACAGATACGCAGTATTTT.

V is TRBV6-5 and J is TRBJ1-1, with D hard to call. CDR3 length: 14 amino acids. Germline CDR1 and CDR2: MNHEY and SVGAGI. The V end was cut by 6 bases, the J end by 1 base, with 12 bases between. For the CDR3, the DNA is TGTGCCAGCAGGGAGCGTAGGGAGAACACTGAAGCTTTCTTT. Protein: CASRERRENTEAFF.

The chain employs TRBV18 and TRBJ2-1; 9 bases are a match to TRBD2. Germline V gene lookup returns CDR1 KGHSH and CDR2 LQKENI. V lost 1 base, J lost 0 bases, and 4 bases stayed unmatched. This CDR3 region has 17 residues. CDR3 in DNA: TGTGCCAGCTCACCACAATATAGCGGGAGCTCCTACAATGAGCAGTTCTTC. Protein sequence: CASSPQYSGSSYNEQFF.

V is TRBV6-4 and J is TRBJ2-1; D is possibly TRBD2 (5 bases). Trimming left V 0 bases short and J 7 bases short, with 7 bases between. This CDR3 is 13 amino acids long. Germline assignment: CDR1 MRHNA and CDR2 SNTAGT. The CDR3 region is CASSDSRGNEQFF. CDR3 sequence (DNA): TGTGCCAGCAGTGACTCGCGCGGGAATGAGCAGTTCTTC.

This CDR3 reads CASSPSTDTQYF. In nucleotides, the CDR3 is TGTGCCAGCAGCCCCTCCACAGATACGCAGTATTTT. The chain has TRBV7-2 and TRBJ2-3; D uncertain. CDR1 is SGHTA and CDR2 is FQGNSA in the germline V gene. The CDR3 sequence is 12 residues long. V lost 5 bases and J lost 2, with 5 bases in between.

The V gene is TRBV5-1, the J gene TRBJ1-3; D is perhaps TRBD1 (5 bases). This CDR3 contains 17 residues. Germline V lookup: CDR1 SGHRS, CDR2 YFSETQ. V lost 0 bases and J 0 bases, leaving 13 bases between the germline ends. In DNA, the CDR3 is TGCGCCAGCAGCTTGGATATACAGGCAAACTCTGGAAACACCATATATTTT. Its protein product is CASSLDIQANSGNTIYF.

The rearrangement links TRBV28 to TRBJ1-5; 8 bases align to TRBD1. V shed 6 bases and J 11 bases; nucleotides not matched to a gene: 12. Germline CDR1 is MDHEN and CDR2 is SYDVKM. The CDR3 extends over 14 amino acids. The chain's CDR3 is CASSNTGGTGAQHF. For the CDR3, the DNA is TGTGCCAGCAGCAATACAGGGGGAACTGGGGCCCAGCATTTT.

The gene calls are TRBV7-9 and TRBJ1-1, with 7 positions matching TRBD1. This CDR3 spans 15 amino acids. The J segment lost 0 bases and the V segment lost 5 bases, leaving 6 bases of the junction unmatched. The V gene's germline CDR1 is SEHNR and CDR2 FQNEAQ (reference sequence). The CDR3 here is CASSPGQALNTEAFF. The CDR3, as DNA: TGTGCCAGCAGCCCCGGACAGGCCCTGAACACTGAAGCTTTCTTT. The entire variable domain, with the rest obtained from reference TRBV7-9 and TRBJ1-1, is as follows: DTGVSQNPRHKITKRGQNVTFRCDPISEHNRLYWYRQTLGQGPEFLTYFQNEAQLEKSRLLSDRFSAERPKGSFSTLEIQRTEQGDSAMYLCASSPGQALNTEAFFGQGTRLTVV.

The V call is TRBV5-8, the J call TRBJ1-5; 8 bases agree with TRBD1. The CDR3 contains 16 residues. Unmatched junction bases numbered 8, after V lost 0 bases and J lost 6 bases. The germline V gene encodes CDR1 SGHTS and CDR2 YDEGEE. CDR3 nucleotides: TGTGCCAGCAGCTTGGAACAGGGGGGCCCCTCTCAGCCCCAGCATTTT. Encoded protein: CASSLEQGGPSQPQHF.

This chain joins TRBV6-5 and TRBJ1-2, with 7 bases identical to TRBD1. Germline CDR1 MNHEY, CDR2 SVGAGI. The V gene end was trimmed by 5 bases and the J gene end by 4 bases; junction bases not matched to a gene: 4. This CDR3 spans 13 amino acids. CDR3 nucleotides: TGTGCCAGCAGTCAGGACAGGAGCTATGGCTACACCTTC. Translated: CASSQDRSYGYTF.

This clone was counted once. V and J are TRBV6-5 and TRBJ1-5; D uncertain. Germline-derived CDR1 and CDR2 are MNHEY and SVGAGI. V lost 6 bases to trimming and J lost 5 bases, with 11 bases between them. This CDR3 spans 13 amino acids. The CDR3 DNA reads TGTGCCAGCAGGGTCTCAAAGGATCAGCCCCAGCATTTT. This sequence encodes CASRVSKDQPQHF.